The next 10 T cell receptor beta chains were all read from a single sample in a study of human T cells and chemical hapten exposure. Time point: pre-sensitization, week 0. The treatment here: therapeutic diphenylcyclopropenone sensitization with weekly scalp DPC. TCRdb re-called the RACE reads with MiXCR, one entry per CDR3 protein. The data contain about 98,000 distinct CDR3 sequences, 11% of them singletons. Material: whole blood, obtained in connection with sensitization to the hapten diphenylcyclopropenone (DPC). These receptors came from a woman between 55 and 75 years old with alopecia areata. Some clones in this sample may be carry-over from other donors' samples.

The table lists this clonotype with a few counts. The chain carries TRBV7-9 and TRBJ1-6; 10 nucleotides agree with TRBD1. V dropped 5 bases and J dropped 8; count of bases not matched to a gene: 9. From germline, CDR1 is SEHNR and CDR2 FQNEAQ (reference sequence). The CDR3 runs 16 residues. The CDR3 loop is CASSPPGQGPDSPLHF. For the CDR3, the DNA is TGTGCCAGCAGCCCCCCGGGACAGGGGCCCGATTCACCCCTCCACTTT. Filled out from reference TRBV7-9 and TRBJ1-6, the complete variable domain reads DTGVSQNPRHKITKRGQNVTFRCDPISEHNRLYWYRQTLGQGPEFLTYFQNEAQLEKSRLLSDRFSAERPKGSFSTLEIQRTEQGDSAMYLCASSPPGQGPDSPLHFGNGTRLTVT.

This chain uses TRBV12-3 or TRBV12-4 with TRBJ2-3; maybe TRBD1 (6 bases). The CDR3 has 11 amino acids. V was clipped by 11 bases and J by 5 bases, with 11 bases between them. CDR3 DNA: TGTGCCGACAGGCAGGAAGATACGCAGTATTTT. Protein product: CADRQEDTQYF.

This clonotype was found a few times. CDR3 region: CASTVQDDISYEQYF. As DNA, the CDR3 is TGTGCCAGCACCGTCCAGGATGACATTTCCTACGAGCAGTACTTC. This sequence joins TRBV11-2 and TRBJ2-7; D is uncertain. The germline gives CDR1 SGHAT, CDR2 FQNNGV. This CDR3 region has 15 residues. Trimming pared 7 bases from V and 1 base from J, leaving 17 bases between. Combining the CDR3 with reference TRBV11-2 and TRBJ2-7 gives the whole variable domain EAGVAQSPRYKIIEKRQSVAFWCNPISGHATLYWYQQILGQGPKLLIQFQNNGVVDDSQLPKDRFSAERLKGVDSTLKIQPAKLEDSAVYLCASTVQDDISYEQYFGPGTRLTVT.

With regard to this clonotype: With a much larger clone just one base away, this may be a read error. The V call is TRBV7-9, the J call TRBJ1-6; the D is unclear. This CDR3 is 16 amino acids long. CDR1 is SEHNR, CDR2 FQNEAQ, per germline (reference sequence). V was trimmed by 2 bases and J by 5 bases, leaving 13 bases between them. The CDR3 DNA reads as TGTGCCAGCAGCTTATGGAGTGGATCCCATAATTCACCCCTCCACTTT. This encodes CASSLWSGSHNSPLHF.

The V and J genes are TRBV5-1 and TRBJ2-2; TRBD1 agrees at 7 bases. This CDR3 is built from 14 residues. With V trimmed by 3 bases and J by 6 bases, 5 bases remained unmatched. Germline CDR1 SGHRS, CDR2 YFSETQ. The CDR3 nucleotides read TGCGCCAGCAGCTCCCAGGGGGATCCCGGGGAGCTGTTTTTT. Protein product: CASSSQGDPGELFF.

The chain uses TRBV6-5 and TRBJ1-5, with 7 bases identical to TRBD1. After removal of 2 bases from V and 7 bases from J, the junction contained 8 bases not matched to a gene. This CDR3 has 15 residues. Germline values: CDR1 MNHEY, CDR2 SVGAGI. This chain's CDR3 is CASSYGTGVDQPQHF. In DNA, the CDR3 is TGTGCCAGCAGTTACGGCACAGGGGTAGACCAGCCCCAGCATTTT.

This clonotype has a handful of counts. The chain joins TRBV3-1 to TRBJ1-2, with a weak D call TRBD1 (5 bases). This CDR3 comprises 14 residues. Germline V gene sequence: CDR1 LGHDT, CDR2 YNNKEL (reference sequence). Trimming removed 4 bases at V and 8 bases at J, with 17 bases between. Here the CDR3 reads CASSPLAGEYGYTF. The CDR3 nucleotides read TGTGCCAGCAGCCCCCTCGCGGGGGAGTACGGCTACACCTTC.

This clonotype was seen many times. The chain uses TRBV20-1 and TRBJ2-5, with D uncertain. There are 12 residues in the CDR3. V dropped 0 bases and J dropped 5 bases, with 7 bases sitting between them. Germline assignment: CDR1 DFQATT and CDR2 SNEGSKA (reference sequence). The CDR3 sequence: CSARDHLETQYF. DNA for the CDR3: TGCAGTGCTAGAGACCACCTGGAGACCCAGTACTTC.

The chain joins TRBV10-3 to TRBJ1-4, with 9 bases aligning to TRBD1. The CDR3 totals 14 residues. From germline, CDR1 is ENHRY and CDR2 SYGVKD. V lost 3 bases to trimming and J lost 7 bases; unmatched junction nucleotides: 3. CDR3 sequence: CAISEQGASEKLFF. In DNA form, the CDR3 reads TGTGCCATCAGTGAACAGGGGGCGTCTGAAAAACTGTTTTTT.

This clonotype came up many times. The CDR3 loop is CASSSRWGWNGYTF. The CDR3 nucleotides read TGTGCCAGCAGCTCTAGATGGGGATGGAATGGCTACACCTTC. The rearrangement links TRBV7-2 to TRBJ1-2, with unresolved D. Trimming pared 4 bases from V and 6 bases from J, leaving 15 bases between. CDR1 is SGHTA and CDR2 is FQGNSA in the germline V gene. The CDR3 totals 14 residues.